This T cell receptor beta chain is drawn from a study of T-cell reconstitution after alpha-beta-depleted transplantation in children. Study results and caveats: Expanded graft clones numbering several hundred reportedly gave rise to alpha-beta T cells about two months after transplant.

Trimming pared 5 bases from V and 5 bases from J, leaving 18 bases between. The CDR3 is 15 amino acids. Germline CDR1 is MDHEN and CDR2 is SYDVKM. Unique molecular identifiers were used to barcode this TCRbeta library. MiXCR was run by TCRdb on the PCR reads, yielding one entry per CDR3 protein. Here the sample spans some 600,000 distinct CDR3 sequences, around 13% being singletons. This clonotype was seen a few times. Its specificity is unknown. Source: PBMCs, mostly from graft donor cells, taken 360 days after TCRalphabeta/CD19-depleted stem cell transplant. This clonotype was obtained from a male patient younger than 18 who had a stem cell transplant for acute myeloid leukemia, so the T cells may come from the graft donor. V usage is TRBV28 and J usage is TRBJ1-1; TRBD1 is a possible D gene (5 bases). CDR3 sequence (DNA): TGTGCCAGCAGTCCCGAAGCAGGGTTGGGTACTGAAGCTTTCTTT. Its translation: CASSPEAGLGTEAFF.